The 26 T cell receptor beta chains below come from one sample, sequenced in a study of molecular identifiers for immune sequencing clone quantification (dated by TCRdb to between 2018 and 2020). Library preparation was by PCR. Sequencing used an Illumina MiSeq. TCRdb took the public reads, trimmed them with fastp at Q25, ran MiXCR for clone calling and kept in-frame beta chains. CDR3 protein sequences are deduplicated, and each keeps its most common genes and DNA. Here the sample has 35,000 or so distinct CDR3 sequences; approximately 17% occur a single time. The biggest ten clones account for approximately 6.7% of the sample. Sequenced: naive CD8+ T cells from blood, with Jurkat cell RNA spiked in. This sample's cell subset or site label indicates: FACS-sorted CD8+CD4-CCR7+CD45RA+ naive T cells. The receptor set was obtained from a human donor in good health. Some libraries in this study had Jurkat cell RNA spiked in.

The gene calls are TRBV10-2 and TRBJ2-2; the match to TRBD1 covers 9 bases. V lost 4 bases, J lost 3 bases, and 6 bases stayed unmatched. The CDR3 covers 16 residues. The germline gives CDR1 WSHSY, CDR2 SAAADI. CDR3 coding DNA: TGCGCCAGCAGTGGCCCGGGACAGGGTTACACCGGGGAGCTGTTTTTT. Its protein is CASSGPGQGYTGELFF.

This clonotype appeared many times. At one end the junction does not follow the germline gene, possibly because of a read error. This chain uses TRBV5-1 with TRBJ2-7, with TRBD1 as a possible D gene (6 bases). The CDR3 loop spans 12 amino acids. Germline values: CDR1 SGHRS, CDR2 YFSETQ. The CDR3 DNA reads as TGTGCCAGCAGCTTAGGGGGTTACGAGCAGTACTTC. This sequence encodes CASSLGGYEQYF.

The CDR3, as DNA: TGTGCCAGCAGTTACTCGTGGGGACAGGGCTACGAGCAGTACTTC. Its translation: CASSYSWGQGYEQYF. The rearrangement uses TRBV6-2 or TRBV6-3 and TRBJ2-7, with 9 nucleotides matching TRBD1. Looked up from germline, CDR1 is MNHEY and CDR2 is SVGEGT. This CDR3 spans 15 amino acids. V lost 0 bases and J lost 3; bases outside the gene matches: 3.

This clonotype was recorded at least ten times. The chain has TRBV28 and TRBJ2-2, with 7 bases matching TRBD1. This CDR3 comprises 15 residues. The V gene's germline CDR1 is MDHEN and CDR2 SYDVKM. J was trimmed by 1 base and V by 6 bases; bases with no gene match: 5. The CDR3 loop reads CASRMGQKNTGELFF. As DNA, the CDR3 is TGTGCCAGCAGAATGGGACAGAAGAACACCGGGGAGCTGTTTTTT.

This clonotype was detected ten times or more. V gene TRBV6-2 or TRBV6-3 combines with J gene TRBJ2-5, with D perhaps matching TRBD2 (6 bases). V was clipped by 7 bases and J by 2 bases, with 11 bases between them. CDR3 length equals 13 residues. Germline V gives CDR1 MNHEY, CDR2 SVGEGT. The CDR3 loop is CASMEGTQETQYF. The CDR3 bases are TGTGCCAGCATGGAGGGGACTCAAGAGACCCAGTACTTC.

Details on this clonotype: A read error is possible here, since a much larger clone lies one base away. The chain recombines TRBV21-1 with TRBJ2-5; TRBD1 is the table's D call, not checked against the DNA. TRBV21-1 is a pseudogene segment. The CDR3 covers 16 residues. CDR3 bases: TGTGCCAGCAGCAAAGATACAGGGGGTGTACGAGAGACCCAGTACTTC. Protein product: CASSKDTGGVRETQYF.

In this sample, this clonotype turned up many times. The rearrangement links TRBV28 to TRBJ2-1; D is perhaps TRBD1 (5 bases). Germline CDR1 MDHEN, CDR2 SYDVKM. The V end lost 4 bases, the J end lost 4 bases, and 20 bases lay between the germline ends. The CDR3 has 17 residues. In DNA, the CDR3 is TGTGCCAGCAGTTCTCGTTCGCGGATCAGGGCTTACAATGAGCAGTTCTTC. It yields the protein CASSSRSRIRAYNEQFF.

In its sample, this clonotype was seen many times. The chain couples TRBV6-2 or TRBV6-3 to TRBJ1-1; 10 positions agree with TRBD1. V was clipped by 4 bases and J by 1 base; unmatched bases: 15. The CDR3 has 19 residues. The germline gives CDR1 MNHEY, CDR2 SVGEGT. CDR3: CASSSAQGQGVAKNTEAFF. The DNA of the CDR3 is TGTGCCAGCAGTTCAGCCCAAGGACAGGGGGTGGCGAAGAACACTGAAGCTTTCTTT.

This clonotype occurred many times. The chain carries TRBV12-3 or TRBV12-4 and TRBJ2-7; tentatively, D is TRBD2 (5 bases). The CDR3 totals 15 residues. V lost 5 bases to trimming and J lost 5 bases, with 19 bases between them. The CDR3 sequence is CASSKEAGSSDEQYF. CDR3 in DNA: TGTGCCAGCAGTAAAGAGGCGGGCAGTTCCGACGAGCAGTACTTC.

This clonotype was counted many times. This rearrangement joins TRBV7-9 to TRBJ1-2; tentative D call: TRBD1 (6 bases). The CDR3 has 15 residues. With 0 bases removed from V and 2 bases from J, the gap between germline ends came to 10 bases. The germline gives CDR1 SEHNR, CDR2 FQNEAQ (reference sequence). In DNA form, the CDR3 reads TGTGCCAGCAGCTTAGCGGTCGGACAGAACTATGGCTACACCTTC. It encodes CASSLAVGQNYGYTF. Together with reference TRBV7-9 and TRBJ1-2, the CDR3 gives the full variable domain: DTGVSQNPRHKITKRGQNVTFRCDPISEHNRLYWYRQTLGQGPEFLTYFQNEAQLEKSRLLSDRFSAERPKGSFSTLEIQRTEQGDSAMYLCASSLAVGQNYGYTFGSGTRLTVV.

The table lists this clonotype with a few counts. The V call is TRBV29-1, the J call TRBJ2-7; 8 nucleotides match TRBD1. The CDR3 loop spans 14 amino acids. Germline values: CDR1 SQVTM, CDR2 ANQGSEA. V was pared by 3 bases and J by 2 bases, with 6 bases of the junction left unmatched. The CDR3: CSVDRGDRTYEQYF. In DNA, the CDR3 is TGCAGCGTTGACCGCGGGGACAGGACCTACGAGCAGTACTTC.

In its sample, this clonotype was seen once. A much larger clone differs from this one at a single base, so this may be a read error. The conserved closing phenylalanine or tryptophan is absent in this CDR3, likely reflecting a read error. J is TRBJ2-3 and V is TRBV7-2; the D gene is possibly TRBD2 (6 bases). Germline V gives CDR1 SGHTA, CDR2 FQGNSA. CDR3 length equals 15 residues. V lost 5 bases to trimming and J lost 2 bases, with 14 bases between them. CDR3 in amino acids: CASSHLADPTDTQYL. CDR3 DNA sequence: TGTGCCAGCAGCCACTTAGCGGACCCCACAGATACGCAGTATCTT.

Turning to this clonotype: Being one base from a much bigger clone, this may be a read error. Here the CDR3 reads CVTSRDGLDTQYF. In DNA form, the CDR3 reads TGTGTCACCAGCAGAGATGGGTTGGATACGCAGTATTTT. This chain links TRBV15 with TRBJ2-3; D is undetermined. CDR1 and CDR2 (germline): LNHNV, YYDKDF (reference sequence). The CDR3 is 13 amino acids.

This clonotype was counted at least ten times. The chain combines TRBV19 with TRBJ1-1; the D is unclear. Per germline, CDR1 LNHDA and CDR2 SQIVND (reference sequence). V gave up 1 base and J gave up 2 bases, with 8 bases separating them. This CDR3 contains 14 residues. In DNA form, the CDR3 reads TGTGCCAGTAGTATAGGTGCGGAAAACACTGAAGCTTTCTTT. This sequence encodes CASSIGAENTEAFF.

This clonotype was detected ten times or more. V is TRBV15 and J is TRBJ2-7, with 10 bases matching TRBD1. The CDR3 contains 16 residues. Germline V gene sequence: CDR1 LNHNV, CDR2 YYDKDF (reference sequence). Trimming cost V 3 bases and J 3 bases; bases outside gene matches: 8. The CDR3 DNA sequence: TGTGCCACCAGCAGCCTGACCCGGGACAGGGGCTACGAGCAGTACTTC. It encodes CATSSLTRDRGYEQYF.

This clonotype was recorded at least ten times. The chain has TRBV29-1 and TRBJ2-3, with D uncertain. V lost 0 bases, J lost 2 bases, and 15 bases lay in between. CDR1 SQVTM and CDR2 ANQGSEA come from the germline V gene. This CDR3 comprises 16 residues. The CDR3 DNA reads as TGCAGCGTTGAAGATCCCTCGGCGCCTTCCACAGATACGCAGTATTTT. It specifies CSVEDPSAPSTDTQYF.

This clonotype was counted at least ten times. This rearrangement joins TRBV13 to TRBJ2-1, with D perhaps being TRBD1 or TRBD2 (5 bases each). Looked up from germline, CDR1 is PRHDT and CDR2 is FYEKMQ (reference sequence). V was clipped by 4 bases and J by 5 bases, with 15 bases between them. CDR3 length equals 15 residues. The CDR3 sequence: CASSSGRVRHNEQFF. CDR3 nucleotide sequence: TGTGCCAGCAGCTCGGGACGTGTCCGTCACAATGAGCAGTTCTTC.

There are many counts of this clonotype. The V gene is TRBV12-3 or TRBV12-4, the J gene TRBJ2-7; 9 bases agree with TRBD2. The CDR3 extends over 16 amino acids. V lost 6 bases, J lost 4 bases, and 13 bases stayed unmatched. The CDR3 sequence is CASSSTLLAGEYEQYF. The CDR3 DNA reads as TGTGCCAGCAGCTCTACCCTATTAGCGGGAGAGTACGAGCAGTACTTC.

In this sample, this clonotype turned up many times. The chain couples TRBV4-2 to TRBJ2-7; D ambiguous. Deletions cut 0 bases from V and 3 bases from J, with 6 bases between. The CDR3 consists of 13 residues. Germline V gene lookup returns CDR1 LGHNA and CDR2 YNFKEQ. This CDR3 is CASSQEVNYEQYF. CDR3 nucleotides: TGTGCCAGCAGCCAAGAGGTAAACTACGAGCAGTACTTC.

The chain employs TRBV7-9 and TRBJ2-1; 10 bases fit TRBD1. The CDR3 spans 16 residues. The germline V gene encodes CDR1 SEHNR and CDR2 FQNEAQ (reference sequence). V lost 5 bases and J lost 5; bases outside the gene matches: 9. CDR3 region: CASSGAGTGADNEQFF. The CDR3 DNA sequence: TGTGCCAGCAGCGGAGCCGGGACAGGGGCCGACAATGAGCAGTTCTTC.

This chain joins TRBV6-2 or TRBV6-3 and TRBJ2-7; TRBD2 might be the D (5 bases). Per germline, CDR1 MNHEY and CDR2 SVGEGT. Between the trimmed V and J ends, which lost 5 bases and 1 base, there was a span of 9 bases. The CDR3 contains 13 residues. The CDR3 loop reads CASSKTGSYEQYF. In DNA form, the CDR3 reads TGTGCCAGCAGTAAGACGGGGTCCTACGAGCAGTACTTC.

This clonotype was counted a few times. The chain uses TRBV27 and TRBJ2-5, with 11 bases identical to TRBD2. J lost 4 bases, V lost 5 bases, and 9 bases had no gene match. CDR1 is MNHEY and CDR2 is SMNVEV in the germline V gene (reference sequence). There are 16 residues in the CDR3. CDR3 in amino acids: CASSPLAGVMRETQYF. The CDR3 DNA reads TGTGCCAGCAGTCCACTAGCGGGAGTGATGAGAGAGACCCAGTACTTC.

The count of this clonotype is one. The genes are TRBV6-5 and TRBJ2-3; D uncertain. V was trimmed by 1 base and J by 6 bases, leaving 5 bases between them. Per the germline V gene, CDR1 is MNHEY and CDR2 is SVGAGI. The CDR3 runs 12 residues. The CDR3 nucleotides are TGTGCCAGCAGTTACTTAGGGGATACGCAGTATTTT. The encoded protein is CASSYLGDTQYF.

This clonotype has only one observation. This chain links TRBV6-5 with TRBJ2-3; 7 positions agree with TRBD2. With V trimmed by 1 base and J by 7 bases, 5 bases remained unmatched. Germline V gene data show CDR1 as MNHEY and CDR2 as SVGAGI. This CDR3 region has 14 residues. CDR3: CASSYWGGTNTQYF. CDR3 bases: TGTGCCAGCAGTTACTGGGGGGGTACAAATACGCAGTATTTT.

At least ten counts were recorded for this clonotype. V usage is TRBV27 and J usage is TRBJ2-1; the match to TRBD2 covers 10 bases. The CDR3 runs to 14 residues. The J segment lost 7 bases and the V segment lost 6 bases, leaving 6 bases of the junction unmatched. CDR1 is MNHEY, CDR2 SMNVEV, per germline (reference sequence). The CDR3 region is CASSPGLAINEQFF. The CDR3 region has the DNA TGTGCCAGCAGCCCGGGACTAGCGATAAATGAGCAGTTCTTC.

There are many counts of this clonotype. The chain combines TRBV4-1 with TRBJ2-1; unclear D gene. CDR1 MGHRA and CDR2 YSYEKL come from the germline V gene. V shed 0 bases and J shed 8 bases, with 8 bases lying between them. The CDR3 length is 13 residues. The CDR3 protein is CASSQDFGDEQFF. DNA for the CDR3: TGCGCCAGCAGCCAAGACTTTGGTGATGAGCAGTTCTTC.